The following is a T cell receptor beta chain sequence with its context. This clonotype was observed at least ten times. Its antigen has not been determined. Nothing much larger sits one base from this clone, and base qualities are not available. The library came from RACE. Sequenced on a NextSeq 500. During library preparation, unique molecular identifiers were attached to individual cDNA molecules so that TCRs could be counted quantitatively and reproducibly. Both TCR alpha and TCR beta chains were sequenced from each blood RNA sample. As for the original processing: Samples had a median of about 90,000 TCRs, with a range from about 23,224 to 750,000. The Decombinator software suite was used to annotate the V, J and CDR3 of the TCR reads. For the PS versus PT1 abundance plots, all samples were subsampled to the same number of TCRs (28,000). Expanded TCRs were defined as absent before sensitization and observed at least eight times at the 2-week time point. TCRdb reanalyzed the raw reads on its own, using fastp at Q25 for trimming and MiXCR for clone calling, and kept in-frame beta chains. Rows with a matching CDR3 protein are joined into one entry that keeps the most common DNA and genes. These V and J calls derive from TCRdb rather than the authors' analysis. The sample records about 140,000 distinct CDR3 sequences, around 11% of which are singletons. The biggest ten clones account for around 1.4% of the sample.

The data stem from a study of human T cells and chemical hapten exposure (dated by TCRdb to the early 2020s). Some background on the complete study: For sensitization, 2% DPC in acetone was applied to a roughly 2 cm by roughly 2 cm area of upper inner arm skin. Weekly therapeutic DPC doses were additionally applied to the scalp of patients throughout the roughly 22-week study period. Patch testing was performed on the upper back with Finn chambers containing 0.01% DPC, and the patch tests were scored after 6 days according to International Contact Dermatitis Research Group standards. The patient cohort, mostly female, included alopecia areata with under or over 50% scalp involvement, alopecia totalis and alopecia universalis. Libraries were pooled for sequencing, and per-sample TCR yields varied mainly because of small differences in library volumes within the pool. Peripheral blood TCR repertoire changes were tracked in vivo in alopecia patients during primary and secondary sensitization to the hapten diphenylcyclopropenone (DPC). Blood samples were taken from patients before sensitization (week 0) and at 2, 6 and about 24 weeks after DPC sensitization. For TCR sequencing, blood came from 25 to 35 alopecia patients at anywhere from one to four time points (pre-sensitization, 2, 6 and 24 weeks). Overall results and qualifications from the work: A positive correlation was found between the number of PT1 expanded TCRs and patch test score, with significance reached at thresholds 8, 16 and 32 but not 4. No change with DPC sensitization was found in the number of TCRs above 1 in 1000 frequency, and no evidence of global repertoire structure alterations was found. After repeated subsampling, the strength of the expansion versus patch-test correlation and the threshold at which it became significant changed. Because all patients had alopecia, a presumed autoimmune disease, the immune response of the patients might differ from that of healthy individuals. Expanded TCRs formed significantly more large CDR3 similarity clusters than pre-sensitization or healthy control sets, consistent with antigen-driven responses.

The sample's time point label, in plain terms: patch test 2, 6 weeks after DPC sensitization. What the treatment or condition label conveys for this sample: therapeutic diphenylcyclopropenone sensitization with weekly scalp DPC. Blood at each patch-test visit was drawn before the patch test was applied. To be eligible, patients had to be aged 18 to 70, diagnosed with alopecia and judged suitable for DPC therapy, while pregnant patients were excluded. Total RNA was extracted from unfractionated whole blood that had been collected in Tempus Blood RNA tubes. The receptor was isolated from a woman between 50 and 59 years old with alopecia areata. Some clones in this sample may be carry-over from other donors' samples. The material sequenced was whole blood, taken in connection with sensitization to the hapten diphenylcyclopropenone (DPC).

The CDR3 here reads CASRRDRVNTGELFF. The DNA is as follows: TGTGCCAGCCGCCGGGACAGGGTGAACACCGGGGAGCTGTTTTTT. The chain employs TRBV6-1 and TRBJ2-2; TRBD1 matches 9 bases in the middle. The germline V gene encodes CDR1 MNHNS and CDR2 SASEGT. From cysteine to phenylalanine, the CDR3 is 15 amino acids long. Of the read, only the CDR3 DNA is kept; its 45 bases are in frame from base 1. Ends trimmed: V by 8 bases, J by 1 base; bases unmatched to a gene: 5.